This T cell receptor (beta chain) came from a study of cytomegalovirus exposure and HLA in healthy donors. PCR used 60 Vbeta primers and 13 Jbeta primers. Assay: immunoSEQ multiplex PCR; the TCRdb copy retains only in-frame clones and omits some. This table holds approximately 140,000 clones, around 85% found once. The CDR3 runs to 13 residues. Trimming took 4 bases from V and 4 from J, leaving 11 bases between them. Germline values: CDR1 GTSNPN, CDR2 SVGIG (reference sequence). The rearrangement uses TRBV30 and TRBJ2-1, with a tentative D call TRBD2 (6 bases). Sequencing was performed on PBMCs. The clonotype was recovered from a boy aged 5-17 years in good health and CMV-seronegative. In DNA form, the CDR3 reads TGTGCCTGGAAGGCGGGATTATACAATGAGCAGTTCTTC. Its translation: CAWKAGLYNEQFF.